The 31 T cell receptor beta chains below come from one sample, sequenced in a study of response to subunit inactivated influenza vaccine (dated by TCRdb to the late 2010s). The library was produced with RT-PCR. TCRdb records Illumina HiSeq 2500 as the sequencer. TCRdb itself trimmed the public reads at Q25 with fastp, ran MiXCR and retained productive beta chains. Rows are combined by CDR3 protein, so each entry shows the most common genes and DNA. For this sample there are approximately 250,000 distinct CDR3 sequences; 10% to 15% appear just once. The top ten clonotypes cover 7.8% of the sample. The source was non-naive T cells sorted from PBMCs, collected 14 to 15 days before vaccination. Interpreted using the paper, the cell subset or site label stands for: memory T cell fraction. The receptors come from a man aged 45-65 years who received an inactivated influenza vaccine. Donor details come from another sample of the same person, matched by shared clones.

CDR3 sequence: CAWGTSGGTDTQYF. Written as DNA, the CDR3 is TGTGCCTGGGGGACTAGCGGGGGAACAGATACGCAGTATTTT. The chain links TRBV30 to TRBJ2-3; TRBD2 agrees at 14 bases. J gave up 3 bases and V 5 bases, and 1 base lay outside the gene matches. Germline CDR1 is GTSNPN and CDR2 is SVGIG (reference sequence). The CDR3 has 14 residues.

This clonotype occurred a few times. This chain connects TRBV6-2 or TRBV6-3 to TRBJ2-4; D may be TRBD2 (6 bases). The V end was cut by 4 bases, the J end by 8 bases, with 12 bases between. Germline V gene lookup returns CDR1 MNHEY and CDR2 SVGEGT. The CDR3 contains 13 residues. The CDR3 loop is CASSSPLAYIQYF. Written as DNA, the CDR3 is TGTGCCAGCAGTTCTCCACTAGCCTACATTCAGTACTTC.

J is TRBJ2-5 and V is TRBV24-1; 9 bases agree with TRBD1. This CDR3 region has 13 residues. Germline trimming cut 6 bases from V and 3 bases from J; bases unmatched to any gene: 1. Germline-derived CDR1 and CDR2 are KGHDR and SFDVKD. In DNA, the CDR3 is TGTGCCACCAGTAGGGACAGGGAAGAGACCCAGTACTTC. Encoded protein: CATSRDREETQYF.

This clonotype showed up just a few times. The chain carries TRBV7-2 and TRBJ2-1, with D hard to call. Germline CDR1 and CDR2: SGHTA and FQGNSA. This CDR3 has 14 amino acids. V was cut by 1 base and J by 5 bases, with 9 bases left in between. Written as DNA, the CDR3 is TGTGCCAGCAGCTTAGGGCGGCTTGACAATGAGCAGTTCTTC. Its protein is CASSLGRLDNEQFF.

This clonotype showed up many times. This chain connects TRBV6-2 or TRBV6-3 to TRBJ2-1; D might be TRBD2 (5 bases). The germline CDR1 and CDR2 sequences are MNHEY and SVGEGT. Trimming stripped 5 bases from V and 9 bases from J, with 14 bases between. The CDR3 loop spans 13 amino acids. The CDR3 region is CASSGSLNGEQFF. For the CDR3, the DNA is TGTGCCAGCAGTGGGAGTTTAAATGGTGAGCAGTTCTTC.

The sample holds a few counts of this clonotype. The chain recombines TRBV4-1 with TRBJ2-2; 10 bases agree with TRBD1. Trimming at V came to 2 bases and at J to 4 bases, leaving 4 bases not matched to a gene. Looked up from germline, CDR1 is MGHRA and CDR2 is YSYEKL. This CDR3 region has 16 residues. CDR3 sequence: CASSQSRTGGTGELFF. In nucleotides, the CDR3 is TGCGCCAGCAGCCAAAGTCGGACAGGGGGCACCGGGGAGCTGTTTTTT.

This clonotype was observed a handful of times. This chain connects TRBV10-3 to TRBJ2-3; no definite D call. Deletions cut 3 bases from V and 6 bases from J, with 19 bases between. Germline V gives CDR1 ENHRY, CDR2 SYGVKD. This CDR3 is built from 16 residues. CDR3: CAISDYSDPRRDTQYF. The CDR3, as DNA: TGTGCCATCAGTGACTACTCGGACCCAAGAAGGGATACGCAGTATTTT.

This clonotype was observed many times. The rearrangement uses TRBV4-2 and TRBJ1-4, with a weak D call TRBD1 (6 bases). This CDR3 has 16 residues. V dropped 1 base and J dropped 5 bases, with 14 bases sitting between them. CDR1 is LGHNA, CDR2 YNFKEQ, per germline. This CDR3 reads CASSQGVQGGNEKLFF. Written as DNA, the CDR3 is TGTGCCAGCAGCCAAGGGGTACAGGGAGGAAATGAAAAACTGTTTTTT.

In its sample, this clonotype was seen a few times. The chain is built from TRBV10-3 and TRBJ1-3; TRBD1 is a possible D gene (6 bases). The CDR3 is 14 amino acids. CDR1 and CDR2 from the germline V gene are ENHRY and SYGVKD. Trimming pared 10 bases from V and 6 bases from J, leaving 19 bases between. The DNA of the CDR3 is TGTGCCACCGACCCGACAGGAGTCCAAAACACCATATATTTT. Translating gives CATDPTGVQNTIYF.

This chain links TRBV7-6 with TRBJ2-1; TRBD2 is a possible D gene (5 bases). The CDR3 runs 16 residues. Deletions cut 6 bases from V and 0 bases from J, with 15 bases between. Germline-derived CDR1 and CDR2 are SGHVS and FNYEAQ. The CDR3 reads CASSLISGSSYNEQFF. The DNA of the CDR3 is TGTGCCAGCAGTCTCATTTCGGGGAGCTCCTACAATGAGCAGTTCTTC. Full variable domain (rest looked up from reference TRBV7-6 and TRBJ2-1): GAGVSQSPRYKVTKRGQDVALRCDPISGHVSLYWYRQALGQGPEFLTYFNYEAQQDKSGLPNDRFSAERPEGSISTLTIQRTEQRDSAMYRCASSLISGSSYNEQFFGPGTRLTVL.

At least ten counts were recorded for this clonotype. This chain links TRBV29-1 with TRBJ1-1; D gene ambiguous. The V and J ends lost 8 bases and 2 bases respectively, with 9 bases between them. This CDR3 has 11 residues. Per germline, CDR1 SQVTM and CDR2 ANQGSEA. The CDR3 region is CSLTENTEAFF. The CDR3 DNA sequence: TGCAGCCTTACCGAAAACACTGAAGCTTTCTTT.

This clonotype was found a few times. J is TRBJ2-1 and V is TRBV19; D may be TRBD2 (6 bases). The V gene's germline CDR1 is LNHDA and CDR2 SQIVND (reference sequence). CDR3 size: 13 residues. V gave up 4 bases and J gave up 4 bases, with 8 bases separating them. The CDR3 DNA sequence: TGTGCCAGTAGTAGCGGGGTGTACAATGAGCAGTTCTTC. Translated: CASSSGVYNEQFF.

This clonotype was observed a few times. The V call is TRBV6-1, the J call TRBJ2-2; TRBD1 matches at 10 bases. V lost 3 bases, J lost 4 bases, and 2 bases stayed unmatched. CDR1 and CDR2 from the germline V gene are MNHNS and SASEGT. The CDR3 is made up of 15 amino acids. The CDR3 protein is CASSDRTGGTGELFF. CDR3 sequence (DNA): TGTGCCAGCAGTGACCGGACAGGGGGCACCGGGGAGCTGTTTTTT.

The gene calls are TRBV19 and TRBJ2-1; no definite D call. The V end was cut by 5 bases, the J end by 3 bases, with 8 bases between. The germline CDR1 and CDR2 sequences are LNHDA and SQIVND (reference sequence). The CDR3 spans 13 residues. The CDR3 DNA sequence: TGTGCCAGTAGTTCGTCTTACTACAATGAGCAGTTCTTC. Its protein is CASSSSYYNEQFF.

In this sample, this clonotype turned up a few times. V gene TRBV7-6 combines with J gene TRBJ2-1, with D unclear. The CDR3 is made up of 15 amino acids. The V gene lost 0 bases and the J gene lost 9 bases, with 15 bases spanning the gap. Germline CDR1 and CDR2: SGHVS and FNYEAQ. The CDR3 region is CASSLADFVGGEQFF. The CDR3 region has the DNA TGTGCCAGCAGCTTAGCGGATTTTGTAGGCGGTGAGCAGTTCTTC. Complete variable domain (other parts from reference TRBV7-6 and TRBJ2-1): GAGVSQSPRYKVTKRGQDVALRCDPISGHVSLYWYRQALGQGPEFLTYFNYEAQQDKSGLPNDRFSAERPEGSISTLTIQRTEQRDSAMYRCASSLADFVGGEQFFGPGTRLTVL.

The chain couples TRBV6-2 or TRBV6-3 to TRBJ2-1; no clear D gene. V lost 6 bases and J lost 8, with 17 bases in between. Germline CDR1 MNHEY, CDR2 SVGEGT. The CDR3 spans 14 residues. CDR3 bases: TGTGCCAGCAGGGAGCCGGGCCGCACCTATGAGCAGTTCTTC. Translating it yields CASREPGRTYEQFF.

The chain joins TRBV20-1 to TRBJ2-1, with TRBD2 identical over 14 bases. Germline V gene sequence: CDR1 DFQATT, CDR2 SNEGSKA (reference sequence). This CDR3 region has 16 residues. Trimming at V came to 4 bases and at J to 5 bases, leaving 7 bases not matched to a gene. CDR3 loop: CSATGTSGSKNNEQFF. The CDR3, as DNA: TGCAGTGCTACCGGGACTAGCGGGAGTAAAAACAATGAGCAGTTCTTC.

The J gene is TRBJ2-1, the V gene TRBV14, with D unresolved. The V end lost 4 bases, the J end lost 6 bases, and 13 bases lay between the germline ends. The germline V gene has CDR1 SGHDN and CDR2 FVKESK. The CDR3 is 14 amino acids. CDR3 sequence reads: CASSPGGVGNEQFF. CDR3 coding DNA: TGTGCCAGCAGCCCCGGTGGGGTTGGCAATGAGCAGTTCTTC.

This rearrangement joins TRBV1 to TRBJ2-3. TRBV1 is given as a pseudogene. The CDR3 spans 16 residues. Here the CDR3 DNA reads TGCACCAGCAGCCACACTTTGCTCGGGGGCACAGATACGCAGTATTTT. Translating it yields CTSSHTLLGGTDTQYF.

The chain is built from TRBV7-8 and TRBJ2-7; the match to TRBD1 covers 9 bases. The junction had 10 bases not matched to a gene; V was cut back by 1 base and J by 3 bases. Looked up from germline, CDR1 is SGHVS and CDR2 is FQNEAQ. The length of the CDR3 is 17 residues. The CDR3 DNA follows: TGTGCCAGCAGCTTAGTGGGTTTCGGGACAGGGTTCTACGAGCAGTACTTC. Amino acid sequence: CASSLVGFGTGFYEQYF.

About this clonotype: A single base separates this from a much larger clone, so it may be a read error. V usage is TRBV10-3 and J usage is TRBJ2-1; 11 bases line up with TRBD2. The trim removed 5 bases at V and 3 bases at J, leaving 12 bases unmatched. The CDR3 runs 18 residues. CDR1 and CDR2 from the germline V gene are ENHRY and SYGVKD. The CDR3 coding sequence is TGTGCCATCAGTTCCCCCTTAAAAACTAGCGGGAGCTACAATGAGCAGTTCTTC. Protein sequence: CAISSPLKTSGSYNEQFF.

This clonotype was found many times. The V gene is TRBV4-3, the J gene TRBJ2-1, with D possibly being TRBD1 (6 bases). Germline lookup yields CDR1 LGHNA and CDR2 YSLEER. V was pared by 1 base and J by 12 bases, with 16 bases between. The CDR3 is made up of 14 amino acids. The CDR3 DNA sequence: TGCGCCAGCAGCCAAGGGGGGCAGGGAGTGGGGCAGTTCTTC. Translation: CASSQGGQGVGQFF.

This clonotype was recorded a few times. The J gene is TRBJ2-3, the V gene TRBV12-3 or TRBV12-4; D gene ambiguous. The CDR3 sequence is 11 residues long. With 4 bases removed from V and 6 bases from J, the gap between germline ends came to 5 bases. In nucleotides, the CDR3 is TGTGCCAGCAGTTCCCAGGATACGCAGTATTTT. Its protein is CASSSQDTQYF.

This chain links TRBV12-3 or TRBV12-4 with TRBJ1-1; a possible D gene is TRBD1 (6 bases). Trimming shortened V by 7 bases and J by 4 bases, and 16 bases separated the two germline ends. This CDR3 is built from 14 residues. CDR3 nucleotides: TGTGCCAGCACCCGGAACAGGGTGAGCACTGAAGCTTTCTTT. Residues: CASTRNRVSTEAFF.

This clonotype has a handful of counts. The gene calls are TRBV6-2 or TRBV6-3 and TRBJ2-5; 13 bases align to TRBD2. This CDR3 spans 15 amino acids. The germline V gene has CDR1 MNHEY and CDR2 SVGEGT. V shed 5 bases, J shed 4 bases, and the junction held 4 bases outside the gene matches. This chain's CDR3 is CASSQGLAGVETQYF. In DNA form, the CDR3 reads TGTGCCAGCAGTCAAGGACTAGCGGGAGTAGAGACCCAGTACTTC.

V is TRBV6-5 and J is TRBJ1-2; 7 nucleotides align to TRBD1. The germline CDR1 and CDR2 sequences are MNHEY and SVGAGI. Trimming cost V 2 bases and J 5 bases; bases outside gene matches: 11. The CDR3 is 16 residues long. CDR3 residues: CASSYDHRGSIYGYTF. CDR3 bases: TGTGCCAGCAGTTACGATCACAGGGGATCCATATATGGCTACACCTTC.

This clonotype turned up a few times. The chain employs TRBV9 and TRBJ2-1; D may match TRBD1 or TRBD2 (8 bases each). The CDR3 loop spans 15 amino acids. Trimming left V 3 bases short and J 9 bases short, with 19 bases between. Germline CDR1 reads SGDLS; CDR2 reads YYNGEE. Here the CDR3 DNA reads TGTGCCAGCAGCGCCGGGGGGGCAGGGGGCATTGAGCAGTTCTTC. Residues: CASSAGGAGGIEQFF.

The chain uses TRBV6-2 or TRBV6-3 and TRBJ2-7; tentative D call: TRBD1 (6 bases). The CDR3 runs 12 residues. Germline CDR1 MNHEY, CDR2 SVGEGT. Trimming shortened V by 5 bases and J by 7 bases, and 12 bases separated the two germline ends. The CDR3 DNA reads TGTGCCAGCAGTGGGGGCTTAATTGAGCAGTACTTC. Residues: CASSGGLIEQYF.

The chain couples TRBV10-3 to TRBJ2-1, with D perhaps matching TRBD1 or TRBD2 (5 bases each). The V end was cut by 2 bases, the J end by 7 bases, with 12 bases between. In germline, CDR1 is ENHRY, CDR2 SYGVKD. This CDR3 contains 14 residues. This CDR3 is CAISETGPLNEQFF. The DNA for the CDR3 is TGTGCCATCAGTGAGACGGGACCCCTGAATGAGCAGTTCTTC.

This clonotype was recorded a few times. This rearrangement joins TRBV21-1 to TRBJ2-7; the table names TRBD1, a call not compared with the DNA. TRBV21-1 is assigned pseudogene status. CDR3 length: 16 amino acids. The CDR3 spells CASSKKRTALNYEQYF. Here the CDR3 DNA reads TGTGCCAGCAGCAAAAAGAGGACAGCCTTGAACTACGAGCAGTACTTC.

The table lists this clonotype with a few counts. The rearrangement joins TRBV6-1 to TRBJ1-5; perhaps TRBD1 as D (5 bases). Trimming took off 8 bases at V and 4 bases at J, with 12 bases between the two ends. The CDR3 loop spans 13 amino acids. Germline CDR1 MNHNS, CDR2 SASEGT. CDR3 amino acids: CASFGATNQPQHF. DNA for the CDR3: TGTGCCAGCTTTGGGGCAACAAATCAGCCCCAGCATTTT.